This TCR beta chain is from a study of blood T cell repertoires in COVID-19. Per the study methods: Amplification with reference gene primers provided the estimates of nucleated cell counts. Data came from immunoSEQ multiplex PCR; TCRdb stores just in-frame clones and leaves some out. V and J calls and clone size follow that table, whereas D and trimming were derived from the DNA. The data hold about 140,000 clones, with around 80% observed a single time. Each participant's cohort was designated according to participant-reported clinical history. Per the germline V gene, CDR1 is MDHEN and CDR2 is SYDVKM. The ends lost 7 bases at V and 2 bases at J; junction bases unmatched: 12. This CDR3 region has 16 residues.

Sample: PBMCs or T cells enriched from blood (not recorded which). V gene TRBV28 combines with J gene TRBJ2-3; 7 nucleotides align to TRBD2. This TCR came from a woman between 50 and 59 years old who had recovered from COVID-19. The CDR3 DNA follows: TGTGCCAGCACCCCCGGTGCTAGCGGATACACAGATACGCAGTATTTT. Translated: CASTPGASGYTDTQYF.